This TCR beta chain emerged from a study of blood T cell repertoires in COVID-19. Whole-study context: Sources were T cells, B-cell-depleted T cells, or PBMCs; the material itself was cDNA or gDNA.

Sequencing was performed with immunoSEQ multiplex PCR; in TCRdb, only in-frame clones are kept and a portion is missing. The table has approximately 150,000 clones, more than 70% seen once; the top ten hold approximately 18%. Assignment of participants to cohorts was predicated upon participant-reported clinical history. Two negative PCRs, clearance, or symptom resolution characterized the recovered Cohort 3 donors. CDR1 LGHNT and CDR2 FRNRAP come from the germline V gene. This CDR3 comprises 15 residues. The V gene lost 0 bases and the J gene lost 7 bases, with 15 bases spanning the gap. J is TRBJ1-2 and V is TRBV12-5; no definite D call. The sequence was obtained from a man aged 60-69 years who had recovered from COVID-19. Sample: PBMCs or T cells enriched from blood (not recorded which). DNA of the CDR3: TGTGCTAGTGGTTTGGTAACAGTGTTAATCGCTGGCTACACCTTC. Protein product: CASGLVTVLIAGYTF. Full variable domain (rest looked up from reference TRBV12-5 and TRBJ1-2): DARVTQTPRHKVTEMGQEVTMRCQPILGHNTVFWYRQTMMQGLELLAYFRNRAPLDDSGMPKDRFSAEMPDATLATLKIQPSEPRDSAVYFCASGLVTVLIAGYTFGSGTRLTVV.